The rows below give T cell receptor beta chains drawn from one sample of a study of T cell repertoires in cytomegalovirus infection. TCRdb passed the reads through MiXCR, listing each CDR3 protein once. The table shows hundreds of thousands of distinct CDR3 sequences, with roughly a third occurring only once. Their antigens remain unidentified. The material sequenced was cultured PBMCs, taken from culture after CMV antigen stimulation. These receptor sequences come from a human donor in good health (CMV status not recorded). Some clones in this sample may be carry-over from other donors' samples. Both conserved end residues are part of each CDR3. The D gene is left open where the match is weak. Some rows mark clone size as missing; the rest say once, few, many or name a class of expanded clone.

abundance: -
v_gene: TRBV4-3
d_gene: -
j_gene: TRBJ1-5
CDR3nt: TGCGCCAGCAGCCAAGATCGGACAGCGGGTCAGCCCCAGCATTTT
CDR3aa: CASSQDRTAGQPQHF

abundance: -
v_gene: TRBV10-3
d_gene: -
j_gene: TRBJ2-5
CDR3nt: TGTGCCATCGGGGGTGGACCACTAAACGAGACCCAGTACTTC
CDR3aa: CAIGGGPLNETQYF

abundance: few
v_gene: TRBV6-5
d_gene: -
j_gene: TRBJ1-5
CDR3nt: TGTGCCAGCAGTTACTCGAAGGGTATCAATCAGCCCCAGCATTTT
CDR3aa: CASSYSKGINQPQHF

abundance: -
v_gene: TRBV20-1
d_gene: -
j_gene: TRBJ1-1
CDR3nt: TGCAGTGCTAAGTGGAAAGCAGGGCGGAACACTGAAGCTTTCTTT
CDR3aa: CSAKWKAGRNTEAFF

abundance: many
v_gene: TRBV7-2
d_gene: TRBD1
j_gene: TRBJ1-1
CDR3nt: TGTGCCAGCAGCTTACAGGGGGCCGCTGAAGCTTTCTTT
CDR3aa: CASSLQGAAEAFF

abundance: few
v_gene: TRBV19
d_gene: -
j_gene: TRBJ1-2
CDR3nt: TGTGCCAGTAGATGGACCCTCTATGGCTACACCTTC
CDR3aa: CASRWTLYGYTF

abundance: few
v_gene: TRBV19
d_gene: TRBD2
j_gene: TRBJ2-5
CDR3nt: TGTGCCAGTAGTATATATACGGGAGGGATCCAAGAGACCCAGTACTTC
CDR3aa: CASSIYTGGIQETQYF

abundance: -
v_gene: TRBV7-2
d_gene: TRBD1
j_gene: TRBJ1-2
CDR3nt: TGTGCCAGCAGCCCCCACGGACAGGGTAGCGGTGGCTACACCTTC
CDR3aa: CASSPHGQGSGGYTF

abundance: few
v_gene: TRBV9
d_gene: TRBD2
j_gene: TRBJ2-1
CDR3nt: TGTGCCAGCAGCGTTGACATAGCGGGAGGGGGTAGGAATGAGCAGTTCTTC
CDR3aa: CASSVDIAGGGRNEQFF

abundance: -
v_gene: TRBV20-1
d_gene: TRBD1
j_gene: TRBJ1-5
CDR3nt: TGCAGTGCGGGCCAACAGGGGGGGGGGACCCACCTCGGCAATCAGCCCCAGCATTTT
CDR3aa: CSAGQQGGGTHLGNQPQHF

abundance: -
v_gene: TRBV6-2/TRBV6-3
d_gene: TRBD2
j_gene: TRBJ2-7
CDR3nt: TGTGCCAGCGGGTCCAGGACTAGCGGCTACGAGCAGTACTTC
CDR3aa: CASGSRTSGYEQYF

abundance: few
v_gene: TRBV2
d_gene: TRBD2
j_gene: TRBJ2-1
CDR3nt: TGTGCCAGCAGTGACCCTAGCGGCACACCTTACAATGAGCAGTTCTTC
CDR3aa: CASSDPSGTPYNEQFF

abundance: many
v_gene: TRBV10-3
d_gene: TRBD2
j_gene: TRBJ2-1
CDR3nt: TGTGCCATCAGTGATGCCCGGGGGGACAATGAGCAGTTCTTC
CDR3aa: CAISDARGDNEQFF

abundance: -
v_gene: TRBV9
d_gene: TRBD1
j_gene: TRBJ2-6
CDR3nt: TGTGCCAGCAGCCCGGGACAGACCTCTGGGGCCAACGTCCTGACTTTC
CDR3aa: CASSPGQTSGANVLTF

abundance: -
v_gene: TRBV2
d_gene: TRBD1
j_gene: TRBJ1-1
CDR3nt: TGTGCCAGCAGTGATCCGGGACAGTGGACTGAAGCTTTCTTT
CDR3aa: CASSDPGQWTEAFF

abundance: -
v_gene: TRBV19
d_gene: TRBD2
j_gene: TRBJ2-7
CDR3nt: TGTGCCAGTAGTATAAGGACGTCCGAGCGGGAAGCCTACGAGCAGTACTTC
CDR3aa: CASSIRTSEREAYEQYF

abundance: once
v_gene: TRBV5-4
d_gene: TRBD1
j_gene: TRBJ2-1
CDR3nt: TGTGCCAGCAGCTCAGACAAAGACAGGGGCAATGAGCAGTTCTTC
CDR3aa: CASSSDKDRGNEQFF

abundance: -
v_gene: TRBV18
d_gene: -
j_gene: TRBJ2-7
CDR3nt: TGTGCCAGCTCACCACCGGGTCGGGGCCAGTACGAGCAGTACTTC
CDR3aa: CASSPPGRGQYEQYF

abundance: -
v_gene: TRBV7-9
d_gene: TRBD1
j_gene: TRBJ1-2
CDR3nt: TGTGCCAGCAGCTCCACGACAGGGACTTCTGACTATGGCTACACCTTC
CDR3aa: CASSSTTGTSDYGYTF

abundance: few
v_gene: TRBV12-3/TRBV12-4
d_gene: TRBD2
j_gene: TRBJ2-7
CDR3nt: TGTGCCAGCAGTTGGGGGGCGGGAGGGACCTACGAGCAGTACTTC
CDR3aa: CASSWGAGGTYEQYF

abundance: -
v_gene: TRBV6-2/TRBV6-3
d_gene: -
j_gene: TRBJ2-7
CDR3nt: TGTGCCAGCAGTCCCCAGGACAGGCAGTACTTC
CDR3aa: CASSPQDRQYF

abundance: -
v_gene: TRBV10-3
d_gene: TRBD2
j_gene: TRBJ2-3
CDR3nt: TGTGCCATCAGTGAGCGAGCGGGAGAGGGTACGCAGTATTTT
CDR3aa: CAISERAGEGTQYF

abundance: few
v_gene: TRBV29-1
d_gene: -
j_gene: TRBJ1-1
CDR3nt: TGCAGCGTTGGACGACTCAGGGGAGATTATGAAGCTTTCTTT
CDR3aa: CSVGRLRGDYEAFF

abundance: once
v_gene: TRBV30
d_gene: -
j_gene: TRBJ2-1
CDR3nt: TGTGCCCAAGGGGAGACCAATGAGCAGTTCTTC
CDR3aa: CAQGETNEQFF

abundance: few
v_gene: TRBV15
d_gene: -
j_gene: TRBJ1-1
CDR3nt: TGTGCCACCGACAGCGCCTTCCCGGGCACTGAAGCTTTCTTT
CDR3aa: CATDSAFPGTEAFF

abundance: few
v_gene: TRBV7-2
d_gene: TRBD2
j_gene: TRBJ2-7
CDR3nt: TGTGCCAGCAGCTTTAGCGGGAGACCCACCTACGAGCAGTACTTC
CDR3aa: CASSFSGRPTYEQYF

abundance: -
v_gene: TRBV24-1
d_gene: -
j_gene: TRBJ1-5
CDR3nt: TGTGCCACCAGTGATTTCGGGGTCAATCAGCCCCAGCATTTT
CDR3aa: CATSDFGVNQPQHF

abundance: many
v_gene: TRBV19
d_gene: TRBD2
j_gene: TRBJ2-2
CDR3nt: TGTGCCAGTGGGAATAGACTAGCGGGCACCGGGGAGCTGTTTTTT
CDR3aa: CASGNRLAGTGELFF

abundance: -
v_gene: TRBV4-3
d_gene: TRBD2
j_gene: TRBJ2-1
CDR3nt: TGCGCCAGCAGCCAGGTTAGCGGGAGCTCCTACAATGAGCAGTTCTTC
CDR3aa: CASSQVSGSSYNEQFF

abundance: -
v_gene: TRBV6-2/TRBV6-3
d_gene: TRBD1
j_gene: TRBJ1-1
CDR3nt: TGTGCCAGCAGACCTACTGGACAGGGTAAGACTGAAGCTTTCTTT
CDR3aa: CASRPTGQGKTEAFF

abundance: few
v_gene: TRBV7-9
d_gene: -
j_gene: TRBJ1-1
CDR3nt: -
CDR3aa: CASSFLWNTEAFF

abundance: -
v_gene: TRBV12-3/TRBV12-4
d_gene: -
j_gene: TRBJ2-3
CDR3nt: TGTGCCAGCAGTGCCCAACAGGGCGGCACAGATACGCAGTATTTT
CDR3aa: CASSAQQGGTDTQYF

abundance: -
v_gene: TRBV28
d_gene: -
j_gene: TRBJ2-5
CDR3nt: TGTGCCAGCAGTCCCTTAACTTTCACAGTCAGGGAAGAGACCCAGTACTTC
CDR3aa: CASSPLTFTVREETQYF

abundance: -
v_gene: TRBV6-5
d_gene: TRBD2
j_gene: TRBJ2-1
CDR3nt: TGTGCCAGCAGTTACTCGATCCCGGGAGGATTCTACAATGAGCAGTTCTTC
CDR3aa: CASSYSIPGGFYNEQFF

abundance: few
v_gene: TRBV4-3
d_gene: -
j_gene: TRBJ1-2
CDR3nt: TGCGCCAGCAGCCAAGATCAGGAGTTACCCTATGGCTACACCTTC
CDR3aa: CASSQDQELPYGYTF

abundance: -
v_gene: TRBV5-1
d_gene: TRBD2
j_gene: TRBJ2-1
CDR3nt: TGCGCCAGCAGCTGGGGACTAGAGGGTGAGCAGTTCTTC
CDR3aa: CASSWGLEGEQFF

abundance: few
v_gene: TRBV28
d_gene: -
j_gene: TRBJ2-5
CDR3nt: TGTGCCAGCACCAAGCAGGCGTGGGAGACCCAGTACTTC
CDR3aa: CASTKQAWETQYF

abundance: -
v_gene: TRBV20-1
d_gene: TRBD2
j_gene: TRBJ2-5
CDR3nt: TGCAGTGTACGGCTAGCGGTACAAGAGACCCAGTACTTC
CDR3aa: CSVRLAVQETQYF

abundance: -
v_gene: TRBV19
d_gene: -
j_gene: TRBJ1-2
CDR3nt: TGTGCCAGTAGCGCCGACAGCATATCCTATGGCTACACCTTC
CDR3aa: CASSADSISYGYTF

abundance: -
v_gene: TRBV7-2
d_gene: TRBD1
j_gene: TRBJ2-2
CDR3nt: TGTGCCAGCAGCTTAGATTCAGGAGGACAGGGACTTAGGGAGCTGTTTTTT
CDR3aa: CASSLDSGGQGLRELFF

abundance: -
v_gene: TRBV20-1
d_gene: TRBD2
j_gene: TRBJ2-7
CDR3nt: TGCAGTGCTAGGCTAGCGGGAGGGCCGCGGGGCGAGCAGTACTTC
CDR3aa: CSARLAGGPRGEQYF

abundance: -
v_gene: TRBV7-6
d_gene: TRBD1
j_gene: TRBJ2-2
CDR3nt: TGTGCCAGCAGCCACAGGGGGTTTGGGACCGGGGAGCTGTTTTTT
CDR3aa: CASSHRGFGTGELFF

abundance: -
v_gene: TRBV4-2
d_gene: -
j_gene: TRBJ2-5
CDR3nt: TGTGCCAACAGCCAAGAAACGTCCAACCAAGAGACCCAGTACTTC
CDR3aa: CANSQETSNQETQYF

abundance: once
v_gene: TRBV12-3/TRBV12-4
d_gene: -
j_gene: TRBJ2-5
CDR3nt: TGTGCCAGCAACCTCCTTGGGGTACTCGGAGAGACCCAGTACTTC
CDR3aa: CASNLLGVLGETQYF

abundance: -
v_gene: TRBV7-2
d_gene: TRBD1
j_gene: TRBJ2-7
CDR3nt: TGTGCCAGCAGCGGGACAGTACCCTACGAGCAGTACTTC
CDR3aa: CASSGTVPYEQYF

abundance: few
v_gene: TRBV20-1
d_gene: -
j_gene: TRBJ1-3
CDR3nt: TGCAGTGCTAGCGTGGGTGGTGCTGGAAACACCATATATTTT
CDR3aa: CSASVGGAGNTIYF

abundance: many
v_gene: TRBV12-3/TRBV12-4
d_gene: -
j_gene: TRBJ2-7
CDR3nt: TGTGCCAGCAGATCGACAGGCCATGCCAACGAGCAGTACTTC
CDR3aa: CASRSTGHANEQYF

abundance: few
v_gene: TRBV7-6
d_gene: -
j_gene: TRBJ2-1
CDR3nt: TGTGCCAGCAGCTTAGAGGGGTTCCACTACAATGAGCAGTTCTTC
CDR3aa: CASSLEGFHYNEQFF

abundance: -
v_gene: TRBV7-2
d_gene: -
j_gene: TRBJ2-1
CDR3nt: TGTGCCAGCAGGGTCGACTCCTACAATGAGCAGTTCTTC
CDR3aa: CASRVDSYNEQFF

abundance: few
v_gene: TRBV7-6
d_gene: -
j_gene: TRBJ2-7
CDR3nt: TGTGCCAGCAGCTTATACGGGACAAAGGGGAATTTCTCCTACGAGCAGTACTTC
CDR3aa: CASSLYGTKGNFSYEQYF